Each of the 2 T cell receptor beta chains below was sequenced from the same sample in a study of blood T cell repertoires in COVID-19. Assay used: immunoSEQ multiplex PCR; TCRdb lists only in-frame clones, some missing. The table records 55,000 to 80,000 clones, around 83% of them present only once. Sequenced: peripheral blood. The source of these receptors is a human donor in a cohort sampled during active COVID-19.

The V call is TRBV6-6, the J call TRBJ1-1, with 11 positions matching TRBD1. The CDR3 is 13 residues long. After removal of 6 bases from V and 6 bases from J, the junction contained 3 bases not matched to a gene. The V gene's germline CDR1 is MNHNY and CDR2 SVGAGI (reference sequence). The CDR3 here is CASSGQGAAEAFF. The DNA for the CDR3 is TGTGCCAGCAGCGGACAGGGGGCAGCTGAAGCTTTCTTT.

This chain connects TRBV5-1 to TRBJ1-3; D might be TRBD1 (6 bases). Germline lookup yields CDR1 SGHRS and CDR2 YFSETQ. Trimming took off 3 bases at V and 0 bases at J, with 13 bases between the two ends. This CDR3 is 16 amino acids long. CDR3 nucleotides: TGCGCCAGCAGCTCGACAGGTCTAGACTCTGGAAACACCATATATTTT. This translates into CASSSTGLDSGNTIYF.